The present entry profiles one T cell receptor (beta chain) with its context. This entry belongs to a study of blood T cell repertoires in COVID-19. Study overall: The United States, Italy and Spain were the sources of the acute and convalescent COVID-19 samples. T cells, B-cell-depleted T cells, or PBMCs provided the cDNA or gDNA that served as material.

Per the authors' pipeline: Cell counts per sample came from amplifying reference gene primers. Some clones are missing from TCRdb's copy, which holds only in-frame ones; the method was immunoSEQ multiplex PCR. The V and J calls and clone size come from that table; D and trimming were worked out from the DNA. This sample has about 130,000 clones, with about 89% found just once. Germline CDR1 is SGHNT and CDR2 is YYREEE (reference sequence). The CDR3 has 16 amino acids. Trimming at V came to 2 bases and at J to 4 bases, leaving 4 bases not matched to a gene. This chain uses TRBV5-4 with TRBJ2-2; 11 bases line up with TRBD1. The sequencing input was peripheral blood. This clonotype was sampled from a man in his fifties or sixties with COVID-19, enrolled during active disease. The CDR3 is CASSFGQGAPTGELFF. In DNA, the CDR3 is TGTGCCAGCAGCTTTGGACAGGGGGCGCCCACCGGGGAGCTGTTTTTT. Supplemented by reference TRBV5-4 and TRBJ2-2, the full variable domain reads ETGVTQSPTHLIKTRGQQVTLRCSSQSGHNTVSWYQQALGQGPQFIFQYYREEENGRGNFPPRFSGLQFPNYSSELNVNALELDDSALYLCASSFGQGAPTGELFFGEGSRLTVL.